Listed below are T cell receptor beta chains from one sample, sequenced in a study of blood T cell repertoires in COVID-19. Libraries were prepared by immunoSEQ multiplex PCR; TCRdb keeps only in-frame clonotypes and omits some of them. The sample yields approximately 240,000 clones, 79% seen once. Sequenced input: peripheral blood. The receptors shown here come from a woman aged 35 to 49 with active or convalescent COVID-19. The CDR3 runs from the conserved cysteine through the conserved F or W. D genes are given only for firm matches. The listing skips clone size in some rows; elsewhere it reads once, few, many or a size class.

d_call: NA
j_call: TRBJ2-3
clone_size: few
v_call: TRBV9
cdr3_nt: TGTGCCAGCAGCGTAGATTGGCGGGGCTACACAGATACGCAGTATTTT
cdr3_aa: CASSVDWRGYTDTQYF

d_call: NA
j_call: TRBJ2-1
clone_size: once
v_call: TRBV24-1
cdr3_nt: TGTGCCACCAGTGAAACCACAGGGATGTTTGTGAATGAGCAGTTCTTC
cdr3_aa: CATSETTGMFVNEQFF

d_call: NA
j_call: TRBJ1-1
clone_size: NA
v_call: TRBV5-3
cdr3_nt: TGTGCCAGAAGCTTGGCTGTCCCGGACATCATGAACACTGAAGCTTTCTTT
cdr3_aa: CARSLAVPDIMNTEAFF

d_call: NA
j_call: TRBJ1-3
clone_size: NA
v_call: TRBV29-1
cdr3_nt: TGCAGCGTTCAGGCAGGGGATAGCTCTGGAAACACCATATATTTT
cdr3_aa: CSVQAGDSSGNTIYF

d_call: NA
j_call: TRBJ1-4
clone_size: NA
v_call: TRBV30
cdr3_nt: TGTGCCTGGAGTGAAGACTTAAATGAAAAACTGTTTTTT
cdr3_aa: CAWSEDLNEKLFF

d_call: NA
j_call: TRBJ1-5
clone_size: few
v_call: TRBV2
cdr3_nt: TGTGCCAGCAGCCGCAGGGGTAGCAATCAGCCCCAGCATTTT
cdr3_aa: CASSRRGSNQPQHF

d_call: TRBD1
j_call: TRBJ1-6
clone_size: NA
v_call: TRBV10-3
cdr3_nt: TGTGCCATTCGGACAGGGACGAATTCACCCCTCCACTTT
cdr3_aa: CAIRTGTNSPLHF

d_call: NA
j_call: TRBJ1-5
clone_size: NA
v_call: TRBV19
cdr3_nt: TGTGCCACGGGATGGTATAGCAATCAGCCCCAGCATTTT
cdr3_aa: CATGWYSNQPQHF

d_call: NA
j_call: TRBJ1-1
clone_size: NA
v_call: TRBV9
cdr3_nt: TGTGCCAGCAGCGTCAGGACAGAATTTTATGGGAACACTGAAGCTTTCTTT
cdr3_aa: CASSVRTEFYGNTEAFF

d_call: TRBD1
j_call: TRBJ2-3
clone_size: NA
v_call: TRBV7-2
cdr3_nt: TGTGCCAGCAGCAGGGGACAGGGAAGCACAGATACGCAGTATTTT
cdr3_aa: CASSRGQGSTDTQYF

d_call: NA
j_call: TRBJ1-4
clone_size: NA
v_call: TRBV19
cdr3_nt: TGTGCCAGTAGTGCCACAGGGACTAATGAAAAACTGTTTTTT
cdr3_aa: CASSATGTNEKLFF

d_call: TRBD1
j_call: TRBJ1-1
clone_size: NA
v_call: TRBV2
cdr3_nt: TGTGCCAGCAGAGAGGACAGGGGGCCGAACACTGAAGCTTTCTTT
cdr3_aa: CASREDRGPNTEAFF

d_call: NA
j_call: TRBJ2-5
clone_size: NA
v_call: TRBV5-1
cdr3_nt: TGCGCCAGCAGCTTGGCCCTCCAAGAGACCCAGTACTTC
cdr3_aa: CASSLALQETQYF

d_call: TRBD2
j_call: TRBJ2-7
clone_size: NA
v_call: TRBV30
cdr3_nt: TGTGCCTGGTCACTAGCGGGGGGATACGAGCAGTACTTC
cdr3_aa: CAWSLAGGYEQYF

d_call: NA
j_call: TRBJ1-1
clone_size: NA
v_call: TRBV18
cdr3_nt: TGTGCCAGCTCACCATGGAGGGTTGGCACTGAAGCTTTCTTT
cdr3_aa: CASSPWRVGTEAFF

d_call: NA
j_call: TRBJ1-2
clone_size: NA
v_call: TRBV6-5
cdr3_nt: TGTGCCAGCAGTTATATGGGCGAAGGCTACACCTTC
cdr3_aa: CASSYMGEGYTF

d_call: TRBD1
j_call: TRBJ1-4
clone_size: NA
v_call: TRBV7-6
cdr3_nt: TGTGCCAGCAGCTATACAGGGGGCAGTGTGGGGAACGAAAAACTGTTTTTT
cdr3_aa: CASSYTGGSVGNEKLFF

d_call: NA
j_call: TRBJ2-2
clone_size: NA
v_call: TRBV7-9
cdr3_nt: TGTGCCAGCAGCTTAATGGGGGCGCAGGCCGGGGAGCTGTTTTTT
cdr3_aa: CASSLMGAQAGELFF

d_call: NA
j_call: TRBJ1-2
clone_size: once
v_call: TRBV6-1
cdr3_nt: TGTGCCAGCAGTGAAGCTCGACTTTACTATGGCTACACCTTC
cdr3_aa: CASSEARLYYGYTF

d_call: TRBD1
j_call: TRBJ1-6
clone_size: NA
v_call: TRBV5-1
cdr3_nt: TGCGCCAGCAGCTCGAGGACAGGGGATAATTCACCCCTCCACTTT
cdr3_aa: CASSSRTGDNSPLHF

d_call: TRBD2
j_call: TRBJ2-1
clone_size: NA
v_call: TRBV13
cdr3_nt: TGTGCCAGCAGCCCGTGGACTAGCGGGGGGGCGACCTACAATGAGCAGTTCTTC
cdr3_aa: CASSPWTSGGATYNEQFF

d_call: TRBD1
j_call: TRBJ1-3
clone_size: once
v_call: TRBV5-1
cdr3_nt: TGCGCCAGCAGTGTTGGCCAGGGGGCAGGGTCTGGAAACACCATATATTTT
cdr3_aa: CASSVGQGAGSGNTIYF

d_call: NA
j_call: TRBJ2-3
clone_size: NA
v_call: TRBV5-1
cdr3_nt: TGCGCCAGCAGCTTGGACTCGCGGGCCAGCACAGATACGCAGTATTTT
cdr3_aa: CASSLDSRASTDTQYF

d_call: NA
j_call: TRBJ2-2
clone_size: NA
v_call: TRBV2
cdr3_nt: TGTGCCAGCAGTGATTGGGGGCCGGCCGGGGAGCTGTTTTTT
cdr3_aa: CASSDWGPAGELFF

d_call: NA
j_call: TRBJ1-1
clone_size: NA
v_call: TRBV9
cdr3_nt: TGTGCCAGCAGCTCAGGGCCCTTTCCAGCTTTCTTT
cdr3_aa: CASSSGPFPAFF

d_call: NA
j_call: TRBJ1-3
clone_size: NA
v_call: TRBV9
cdr3_nt: TGTGCCAGCAGCGCCAACTCTGGAAACACCATATATTTT
cdr3_aa: CASSANSGNTIYF

d_call: TRBD1
j_call: TRBJ2-2
clone_size: NA
v_call: TRBV5-1
cdr3_nt: TGCGCCAGCAGCCAACAGGGGGCTATCGGAACCGGGGAGCTGTTTTTT
cdr3_aa: CASSQQGAIGTGELFF

d_call: NA
j_call: TRBJ2-2
clone_size: NA
v_call: TRBV9
cdr3_nt: TGTGCCAGCAGCCTCCAGGGTGCCGGGGAGCTGTTTTTT
cdr3_aa: CASSLQGAGELFF

d_call: NA
j_call: TRBJ1-2
clone_size: NA
v_call: TRBV5-1
cdr3_nt: TGCGCCAGCAGCTTGGCTGGGCAGGGGCGTAGTGGCTACACCTTC
cdr3_aa: CASSLAGQGRSGYTF

d_call: NA
j_call: TRBJ1-1
clone_size: NA
v_call: TRBV9
cdr3_nt: TGTGCCAGCAGCGAACTGGACAGCGCTGAAGCTTTCTTT
cdr3_aa: CASSELDSAEAFF

d_call: NA
j_call: TRBJ1-1
clone_size: NA
v_call: TRBV10-1
cdr3_nt: TGCGCCAGCGGTACGGCGGGCACTGAAGCTTTCTTT
cdr3_aa: CASGTAGTEAFF

d_call: NA
j_call: TRBJ1-5
clone_size: NA
v_call: TRBV12-3/TRBV12-4
cdr3_nt: TGTGCCAGCACCCCGAGGTCCAATCAGCCCCAGCATTTT
cdr3_aa: CASTPRSNQPQHF

d_call: TRBD2
j_call: TRBJ2-3
clone_size: NA
v_call: TRBV3-1/TRBV3-2
cdr3_nt: TGTGCCAGCAGCCATAGACCGGGACTAGCGGACACAGATACGCAGTATTTT
cdr3_aa: CASSHRPGLADTDTQYF

d_call: NA
j_call: TRBJ2-2
clone_size: NA
v_call: TRBV7-3
cdr3_nt: TGTGCCAGCAGCTTACCCCACGGGGAGCTGTTTTTT
cdr3_aa: CASSLPHGELFF

d_call: NA
j_call: TRBJ1-5
clone_size: few
v_call: TRBV19
cdr3_nt: TGTGCCAGTAGTATAACAGACAATCAGCCCCAGCATTTT
cdr3_aa: CASSITDNQPQHF

d_call: NA
j_call: TRBJ1-1
clone_size: NA
v_call: TRBV11-2
cdr3_nt: TGTGCCAGCAGACCAGGGTTGATGAACACTGAAGCTTTCTTT
cdr3_aa: CASRPGLMNTEAFF

d_call: TRBD1
j_call: TRBJ1-2
clone_size: NA
v_call: TRBV30
cdr3_nt: TGTGCCTGGTCACCGGGACAGGGGGCCTATGGCTACACCTTC
cdr3_aa: CAWSPGQGAYGYTF

d_call: NA
j_call: TRBJ1-2
clone_size: NA
v_call: TRBV5-1
cdr3_nt: TGCGCCAGCAGCTTACGGGCAGGCTTGGGGGGTGCCTTC
cdr3_aa: CASSLRAGLGGAF

d_call: NA
j_call: TRBJ1-6
clone_size: NA
v_call: TRBV11-1
cdr3_nt: TGTGCCAGCAGCTTAGCCCCGGTTAGGGGGAGTTCACCCCTCCACTTT
cdr3_aa: CASSLAPVRGSSPLHF

d_call: NA
j_call: TRBJ1-1
clone_size: NA
v_call: TRBV2
cdr3_nt: TGTGCCAGCAGTGAATCCGGGGGGGCTGAAGCTTTCTTT
cdr3_aa: CASSESGGAEAFF

d_call: NA
j_call: TRBJ1-5
clone_size: few
v_call: TRBV5-4
cdr3_nt: TGTGCCAGCAGCTTGGGGACTTCGAGCGATCAGCCCCAGCATTTT
cdr3_aa: CASSLGTSSDQPQHF

d_call: NA
j_call: TRBJ2-2
clone_size: NA
v_call: TRBV9
cdr3_nt: TGTGCCAGCAGCGTAGCGGGGGACCCAGCCGGGGAGCTGTTTTTT
cdr3_aa: CASSVAGDPAGELFF

d_call: TRBD1
j_call: TRBJ2-1
clone_size: NA
v_call: TRBV18
cdr3_nt: TGTGCCAGCTCACCGTTGGTCGCAGGGGGTATGTTCTTC
cdr3_aa: CASSPLVAGGMFF

d_call: TRBD2
j_call: TRBJ2-5
clone_size: NA
v_call: TRBV11-2
cdr3_nt: TGTGCCAGCAGTCAGACTAGCGGGGGGCCTCAAGAGACCCAGTACTTC
cdr3_aa: CASSQTSGGPQETQYF

d_call: NA
j_call: TRBJ1-2
clone_size: NA
v_call: TRBV6-1
cdr3_nt: TGTGCCAGCAGTGAAATACAGGGTGCTGGAACAGGCTATGGCTACACCTTC
cdr3_aa: CASSEIQGAGTGYGYTF

d_call: NA
j_call: TRBJ1-2
clone_size: NA
v_call: TRBV5-4
cdr3_nt: TGTGCCAGCAGCTTGGGTGGCAGAAACTATGGCTACACCTTC
cdr3_aa: CASSLGGRNYGYTF

d_call: NA
j_call: TRBJ1-4
clone_size: NA
v_call: TRBV10-3
cdr3_nt: TGTGCCATCAGTGGAGCAACTAATGAAAAACTGTTTTTT
cdr3_aa: CAISGATNEKLFF

d_call: TRBD2
j_call: TRBJ2-1
clone_size: once
v_call: TRBV2
cdr3_nt: TGTGCCAGCTTCCGGACTAGCGGGGGGACTTACAATGAGCAGTTCTTC
cdr3_aa: CASFRTSGGTYNEQFF

d_call: NA
j_call: TRBJ2-7
clone_size: NA
v_call: TRBV30
cdr3_nt: TGTGCCTGGAGTGAAGGAGGGGAAGGGAACTTC
cdr3_aa: CAWSEGGEGNF

d_call: TRBD2
j_call: TRBJ2-3
clone_size: NA
v_call: TRBV4-1
cdr3_nt: TGCGCCAGCAGCCAGACAGGGCGAGCGGGGGGTCGAACAGATACGCAGTATTTT
cdr3_aa: CASSQTGRAGGRTDTQYF

d_call: NA
j_call: TRBJ1-2
clone_size: NA
v_call: TRBV14
cdr3_nt: TGTGCCAGCAGCCAAGCTCGGGGGAGCTACGGCTACACCTTC
cdr3_aa: CASSQARGSYGYTF

d_call: NA
j_call: TRBJ2-2
clone_size: NA
v_call: TRBV7-9
cdr3_nt: TGTGCCAGCAGCGACTTCGCAAGGAGCGGGGAGCTGTTTTTT
cdr3_aa: CASSDFARSGELFF

d_call: TRBD1
j_call: TRBJ2-7
clone_size: NA
v_call: TRBV7-2
cdr3_nt: TGTGCCAGCAGCCCATGGACAGGGATCAACTACGAGCAGTACTTC
cdr3_aa: CASSPWTGINYEQYF

d_call: NA
j_call: TRBJ1-2
clone_size: many
v_call: TRBV3-1/TRBV3-2
cdr3_nt: TGTGCCAGCAGCCTAGACAGGATTGGTAAAAATGGCTACACCTTC
cdr3_aa: CASSLDRIGKNGYTF

d_call: NA
j_call: TRBJ2-6
clone_size: NA
v_call: TRBV5-1
cdr3_nt: TGCGCCAGCAGCCCGGGGGTGGTTACGGGGGCCAACGTCCTGACTTTC
cdr3_aa: CASSPGVVTGANVLTF